The T cell receptor beta chain described here comes from a study of somatic mutations in cytotoxic T cells in rheumatoid arthritis (dated by TCRdb to about 2017). Describing the broader study: Peripheral blood (roughly 33 ml EDTA) was collected from patients immediately after diagnosis and before any treatment began. Patients and controls did not essentially differ in median age, which was nearly identical between the groups. TCRB deep sequencing covered approximately 69 patients with rheumatoid arthritis along with 20 healthy controls. The study asked whether expanded CD8+ T-cell clones in newly diagnosed, untreated rheumatoid arthritis carry somatic mutations, and used TCRB deep sequencing to characterize clonality. Sorted V beta1+ cells also underwent TCRB sequencing, and some V beta antibody-stained T-cell populations were flow-sorted at nearly 100% purity on a FACSAria II or Sony SH800.

V was cut back by 1 base and J by 7 bases, leaving a gap of 11 bases between them. Reading the germline V gene (reference sequence) gives CDR1 LNHDA and CDR2 SQIVND. The cysteine opens and the phenylalanine closes a CDR3 of 15 amino acids. Here the CDR3 DNA is all that survives: 45 bases in frame from base 1. Comment on this clone: The antigen it recognizes is unknown. Per-nucleotide qualities are absent, and no much larger clonotype sits a single base away.

The research as a whole found: The antigen targets of the expanded CD8+ clones were unknown, and absence from virus-specific databases did not rule out viral specificity. Rheumatoid arthritis patients and age-matched healthy controls did not significantly differ in CD8+ T-cell clonality. The finding that TRBV07 was slightly underrepresented in patients was left unadjusted for multiple comparisons. An increase of CD8+ clonality with age was seen in patients (Spearman r ~ 0.51) but not in healthy controls. The largest CD8+ clone made up more than 20% of CD8+ cells in 8 of 65 patients, and blood and synovial fluid shared several identical CD8+ TCRB sequences.

Positive magnetic bead selection on an AutoMACS was used to isolate CD4+ and CD8+ cells, with flow cytometry used to check purity. After a first flow cytometry screen using a TCR V beta antibody panel, clonal expansions were characterized through TCRB deep sequencing of sorted CD8+ fractions. Isolation of peripheral blood mononuclear cells was done through Ficoll-Paque PLUS density gradient separation. DNA was extracted from CD4-enriched, CD8-enriched or PBMC samples with Nucleospin Tissue or Tissue XS kits and quantified with a Qubit 2.0 fluorometer. TCRB CDR3 sequencing used the immunoSEQ assay on genomic DNA. Per the source publication's procedure: When patient CD8+ clones exceeding 1% were checked against published virus-specific TCRB sequences, only a few matched. The analyses included only productive TCRB rearrangements. A clone was defined by a unique TCRB CDR3 sequence, and clonality was computed as a productive clonality index based on Shannon entropy. The template counts of each clone relative to the total templates per sample were used to calculate repertoire overlap between two samples. V-gene usage from TCRB sequencing and V-gene usage measured by flow cytometry were correlated (Spearman r of about 0.62). TCRdb stores this immuneACCESS table with in-frame sequences only. Part of the clones is absent; in the studies checked, under half of the shortfall reflects unresolved V genes, and no reason is known for the rest. That table is the source of V, J and clone size, and D and trimming were worked out from the DNA. Recorded for this sample are 15,000 to 20,000 clones; about 85% of them occurred a single time. The ten largest make up roughly a tenth of the sample.

Sequenced: CD8+ T cells sorted from blood. The sequence derives from an adult with rheumatoid arthritis. The chain couples TRBV19 to TRBJ1-6; a weak D assignment points to TRBD1 (5 bases agree). The CDR3 reads as follows: CASSIAGYRNSPLHF. The nucleotide sequence reads as follows: TGTGCCAGTAGTATAGCCGGGTACAGGAATTCACCCCTCCACTTT.